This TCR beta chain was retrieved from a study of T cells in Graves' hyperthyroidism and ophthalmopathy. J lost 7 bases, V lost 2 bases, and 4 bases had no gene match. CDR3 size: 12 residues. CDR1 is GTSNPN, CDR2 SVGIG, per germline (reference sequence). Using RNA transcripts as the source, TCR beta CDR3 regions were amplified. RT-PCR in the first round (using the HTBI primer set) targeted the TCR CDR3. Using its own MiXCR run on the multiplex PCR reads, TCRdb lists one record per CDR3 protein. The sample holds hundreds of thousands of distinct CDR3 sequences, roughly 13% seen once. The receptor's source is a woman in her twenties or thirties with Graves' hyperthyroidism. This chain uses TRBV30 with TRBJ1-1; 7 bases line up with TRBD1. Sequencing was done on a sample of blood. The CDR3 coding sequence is TGTGCCTGGAGTAAGGGACAGAGTGAAGCTTTCTTT. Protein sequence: CAWSKGQSEAFF.